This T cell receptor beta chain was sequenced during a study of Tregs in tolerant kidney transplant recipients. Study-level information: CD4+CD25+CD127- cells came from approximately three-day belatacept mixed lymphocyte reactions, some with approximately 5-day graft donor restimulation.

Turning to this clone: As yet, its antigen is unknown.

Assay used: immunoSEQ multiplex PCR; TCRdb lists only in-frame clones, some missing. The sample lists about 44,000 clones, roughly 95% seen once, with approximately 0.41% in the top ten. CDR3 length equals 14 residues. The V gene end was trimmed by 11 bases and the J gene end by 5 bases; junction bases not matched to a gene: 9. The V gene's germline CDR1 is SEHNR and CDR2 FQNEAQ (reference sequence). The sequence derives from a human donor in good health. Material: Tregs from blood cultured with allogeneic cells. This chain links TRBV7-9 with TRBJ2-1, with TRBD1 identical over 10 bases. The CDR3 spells CAGETGGDHNEQFF. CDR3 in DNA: TGTGCCGGTGAGACAGGGGGCGACCACAATGAGCAGTTCTTC.